This TCR beta chain is drawn from a study of T cells in Graves' hyperthyroidism and ophthalmopathy. In the study overall: Peripheral blood collection took place at initial diagnosis, before any treatment. Study outcomes and limitations: Ophthalmopathy was separated from stable hyperthyroidism by a 13 V-J model.

Amplification yielded TCR beta CDR3 regions, with RNA transcripts as the source. The HTBI primer set was used in a first-round RT-PCR of the TCR CDR3. TCRdb itself ran the multiplex PCR reads through MiXCR, one entry per CDR3 protein. The sample records approximately 690,000 distinct CDR3 sequences, less than 25% being singletons. The CDR3 totals 16 residues. Trimming shortened V by 2 bases and J by 12 bases, and 23 bases separated the two germline ends. Germline loops: CDR1 MDHEN, CDR2 SYDVKM. The authors took PBMCs from 8.5 to 10 ml fresh peripheral blood. Comments on this clonotype: Its target is unknown.

The TCR sequence derives from a man aged 25-45 years with Graves' ophthalmopathy. V gene TRBV28 combines with J gene TRBJ1-5; D unclear. The sequenced material came from blood. The CDR3 region is CASSLKLGLLKGSQHF. CDR3 sequence (DNA): TGTGCCAGCAGTTTAAAACTCGGGCTATTGAAGGGAAGCCAGCATTTT. Full variable domain (remainder filled in from reference TRBV28 and TRBJ1-5): DVKVTQSSRYLVKRTGEKVFLECVQDMDHENMFWYRQDPGLGLRLIYFSYDVKMKEKGDIPEGYSVSREKKERFSLILESASTNQTSMYLCASSLKLGLLKGSQHFGDGTRLSIL.